This T cell receptor (beta chain) is from a study of shared clonotypes between healthy human individuals. Measured with immunoSEQ multiplex PCR; TCRdb has only the in-frame clones, and not every one. The sample includes roughly 2,300,000 clones, just under 95% of them seen just once. Trimming left V 5 bases short and J 4 bases short, with 15 bases between. This CDR3 spans 14 amino acids. Germline V CDR1 and CDR2: SGHNT, YYREEE (reference sequence). Study results and caveats: The naive CD4 repertoires of four donors were compared, and about 5% of clonotypes were shared.

In regard to this clone: No antigen is known for it.

The sequence was obtained from a man between 18 and 35 years old in good health. Some clones in this sample may be carry-over from other donors' samples. V usage is TRBV5-4 and J usage is TRBJ2-5, with D perhaps matching TRBD2 (6 bases). The sample consisted of naive CD4+ T cells from PBMCs. This sample's subset: CD45RA+ positively selected. Here the CDR3 reads CASRTRGGSETQYF. CDR3 sequence (DNA): TGTGCCAGCAGAACCCGGGGAGGCTCAGAGACCCAGTACTTC.